Listed here are 14 T cell receptor beta chains from one sample, sequenced in a study of cytomegalovirus exposure and HLA in healthy donors. The PCR ran on 60 Vbeta and 13 Jbeta primers. Only in-frame clones appear in the TCRdb table, and some are missing; sequencing was by immunoSEQ multiplex PCR. The sample records tens of thousands of clones, approximately 77% being singletons. Sequencing was done on a sample of PBMCs. The receptors originated from a woman aged 25 to 39 in good health and CMV-seropositive.

The chain is built from TRBV7-6 and TRBJ2-1; the match to TRBD1 covers 9 bases. V was clipped by 4 bases and J by 2 bases; unmatched bases: 3. The germline V gene encodes CDR1 SGHVS and CDR2 FNYEAQ. This CDR3 has 15 residues. The CDR3 region has the DNA TGTGCCAGCAGCTCCGGGACAGGGACCTACAATGAGCAGTTCTTC. It codes for CASSSGTGTYNEQFF.

The rearrangement uses TRBV30 and TRBJ1-5; possible D gene TRBD1, 5 bases. The V and J ends lost 0 bases and 3 bases respectively, with 6 bases between them. CDR1 is GTSNPN and CDR2 is SVGIG in the germline V gene (reference sequence). This CDR3 contains 13 residues. CDR3 bases: TGTGCCTGGAGTGTGACAGTCAATCAGCCCCAGCATTTT. Protein sequence: CAWSVTVNQPQHF.

The chain has TRBV7-2 and TRBJ1-1, with D uncertain. The CDR3 loop spans 13 amino acids. V gave up 2 bases and J gave up 7 bases, with 11 bases separating them. CDR1 is SGHTA and CDR2 is FQGNSA in the germline V gene. CDR3 in amino acids: CASSLYSGSEAFF. In DNA form, the CDR3 reads TGTGCCAGCAGCTTATATTCAGGAAGTGAAGCTTTCTTT.

The chain uses TRBV5-1 and TRBJ2-1; 10 bases agree with TRBD2. Germline V gives CDR1 SGHRS, CDR2 YFSETQ. The CDR3 consists of 15 residues. The V and J ends lost 3 bases and 8 bases, in that order; junction bases with no gene match: 8. The CDR3 region has the DNA TGCGCCAGCAGCTCACTAGCGGGAAATTTCCATGAGCAGTTCTTC. Translating gives CASSSLAGNFHEQFF.

The V and J genes are TRBV2 and TRBJ2-7; 8 bases match TRBD2. The J segment lost 6 bases and the V segment lost 0 bases, leaving 10 bases of the junction unmatched. The CDR3 totals 16 residues. Germline CDR1 is SNHLY and CDR2 is FYNNEI. The DNA of the CDR3 is TGTGCCAGCAGTGAAGCAGCGGGACTAGGGGGTGCCGAGCAGTACTTC. It specifies CASSEAAGLGGAEQYF. Using reference TRBV2 and TRBJ2-7 for the parts outside the CDR3, the full variable domain is EPEVTQTPSHQVTQMGQEVILRCVPISNHLYFYWYRQILGQKVEFLVSFYNNEISEKSEIFDDQFSVERPDGSNFTLKIRSTKLEDSAMYFCASSEAAGLGGAEQYFGPGTRLTVT.

This chain links TRBV6-5 with TRBJ2-2; D perhaps matches TRBD2 (6 bases). The germline gives CDR1 MNHEY, CDR2 SVGAGI. This CDR3 is 15 amino acids long. V lost 6 bases and J 1 base, leaving 12 bases between the germline ends. The CDR3 DNA is TGTGCCAGCAGGCGGGACGGCCGGAACACCGGGGAGCTGTTTTTT. It specifies CASRRDGRNTGELFF.

This clone occurred once. CDR3 in DNA: TGCAGCGTAGGACTAGCGGGAGGAGAGACCCAGTACTTC. This codes for CSVGLAGGETQYF. The chain uses TRBV29-1 and TRBJ2-5; 14 nucleotides align to TRBD2. CDR1 and CDR2 (germline): SQVTM, ANQGSEA. The CDR3 runs 13 residues. V gave up 6 bases and J gave up 4 bases; unmatched junction bases: 1.

The J gene is TRBJ2-7, the V gene TRBV6-1, with TRBD1 identical over 10 bases. Germline V gene sequence: CDR1 MNHNS, CDR2 SASEGT. This CDR3 is built from 15 residues. V lost 5 bases, J lost 2 bases, and 6 bases stayed unmatched. The CDR3 spells CASSTGTGVAYEQYF. The CDR3, as DNA: TGTGCCAGCAGTACCGGGACAGGGGTGGCCTACGAGCAGTACTTC.

This clone has more than one count but fewer than ten. The V gene is TRBV28, the J gene TRBJ2-1; D gene unclear. This CDR3 has 13 amino acids. V dropped 2 bases and J dropped 6 bases, with 8 bases sitting between them. In germline, CDR1 is MDHEN, CDR2 SYDVKM. The CDR3 here is CASSLLPINEQFF. Here the CDR3 DNA reads TGTGCCAGCAGTTTACTGCCTATCAATGAGCAGTTCTTC. Combining the CDR3 with reference TRBV28 and TRBJ2-1 gives the whole variable domain DVKVTQSSRYLVKRTGEKVFLECVQDMDHENMFWYRQDPGLGLRLIYFSYDVKMKEKGDIPEGYSVSREKKERFSLILESASTNQTSMYLCASSLLPINEQFFGPGTRLTVL.

The gene calls are TRBV9 and TRBJ1-1; 7 bases fit TRBD1. Germline V CDR1 and CDR2: SGDLS, YYNGEE. Germline trimming cut 3 bases from V and 4 bases from J; bases unmatched to any gene: 12. CDR3 length equals 16 residues. Here the CDR3 DNA reads TGTGCCAGCAGCGCAGGAGGGAGAGGGGGCGTCACTGAAGCTTTCTTT. It codes for CASSAGGRGGVTEAFF.

This clone was detected a few times. The chain employs TRBV5-1 and TRBJ1-3; no clear D gene. Trimming left V 0 bases short and J 0 bases short, with 7 bases between. CDR3 length equals 15 residues. CDR1 is SGHRS and CDR2 is YFSETQ in the germline V gene. The CDR3 reads CASSLEQNSGNTIYF. DNA for the CDR3: TGCGCCAGCAGCTTGGAACAGAACTCTGGAAACACCATATATTTT. Filled out from reference TRBV5-1 and TRBJ1-3, the complete variable domain reads KAGVTQTPRYLIKTRGQQVTLSCSPISGHRSVSWYQQTPGQGLQFLFEYFSETQRNKGNFPGRFSGRQFSNSRSEMNVSTLELGDSALYLCASSLEQNSGNTIYFGEGSWLTVV.

The chain employs TRBV11-3 and TRBJ2-2; D unresolved. The V gene lost 2 bases and the J gene lost 2 bases, with 9 bases spanning the gap. The CDR3 loop spans 15 amino acids. CDR1 SGHNT and CDR2 YENEEA come from the germline V gene. In DNA, the CDR3 is TGTGCCAGCAGCTTAAACAGCCTTAACACCGGGGAGCTGTTTTTT. Translated, it gives CASSLNSLNTGELFF.

The CDR3 is CASSLDQQIASKNIQYF. CDR3 sequence (DNA): TGTGCCAGCAGCTTAGATCAACAAATAGCATCCAAAAACATTCAGTACTTC. The chain uses TRBV11-2 and TRBJ2-4, with D uncertain. This CDR3 comprises 17 residues. The V gene's germline CDR1 is SGHAT and CDR2 FQNNGV. Trimming removed 0 bases at V and 2 bases at J, with 14 bases between.

The chain uses TRBV6-1 and TRBJ1-5, with D tentatively TRBD1 (6 bases). Germline loops: CDR1 MNHNS, CDR2 SASEGT. The CDR3 runs to 14 residues. Between the trimmed V and J ends, which lost 4 bases and 4 bases, there was a span of 11 bases. The DNA of the CDR3 is TGTGCCAGCAGTGGTGGCAGGGGTAATCAGCCCCAGCATTTT. Translation gives CASSGGRGNQPQHF.